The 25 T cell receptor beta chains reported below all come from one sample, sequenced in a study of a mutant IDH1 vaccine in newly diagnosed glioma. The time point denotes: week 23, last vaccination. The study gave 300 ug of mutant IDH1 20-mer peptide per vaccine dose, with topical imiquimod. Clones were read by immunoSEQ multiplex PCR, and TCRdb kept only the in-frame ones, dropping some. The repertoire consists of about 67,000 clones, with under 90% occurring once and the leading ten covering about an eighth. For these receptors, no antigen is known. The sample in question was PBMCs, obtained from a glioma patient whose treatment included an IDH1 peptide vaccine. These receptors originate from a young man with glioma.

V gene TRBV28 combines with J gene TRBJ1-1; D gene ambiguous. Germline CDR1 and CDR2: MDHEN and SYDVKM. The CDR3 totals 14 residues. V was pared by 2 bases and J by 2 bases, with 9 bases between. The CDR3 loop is CASSLSPVNTEAFF. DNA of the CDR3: TGTGCCAGCAGTTTAAGCCCGGTTAACACTGAAGCTTTCTTT.

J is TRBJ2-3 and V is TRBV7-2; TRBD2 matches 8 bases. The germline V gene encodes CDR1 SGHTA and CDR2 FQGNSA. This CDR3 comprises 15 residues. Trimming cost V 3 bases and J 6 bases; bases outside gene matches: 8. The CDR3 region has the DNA TGTGCCAGCAGCTTCATACGGGAGGGGTGGGATACGCAGTATTTT. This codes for CASSFIREGWDTQYF.

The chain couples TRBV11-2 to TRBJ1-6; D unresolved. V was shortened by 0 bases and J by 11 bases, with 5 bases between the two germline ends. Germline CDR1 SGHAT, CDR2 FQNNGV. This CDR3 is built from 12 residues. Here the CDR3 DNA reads TGTGCCAGCAGCTTAGAAATCCCACCCCTCCACTTT. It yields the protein CASSLEIPPLHF.

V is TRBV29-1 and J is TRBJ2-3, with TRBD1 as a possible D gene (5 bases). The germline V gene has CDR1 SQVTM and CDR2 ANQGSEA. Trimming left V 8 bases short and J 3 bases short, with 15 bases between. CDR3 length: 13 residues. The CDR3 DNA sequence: TGCAGCTACGCACAGGTCCGTACAGATACGCAGTATTTT. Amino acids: CSYAQVRTDTQYF.

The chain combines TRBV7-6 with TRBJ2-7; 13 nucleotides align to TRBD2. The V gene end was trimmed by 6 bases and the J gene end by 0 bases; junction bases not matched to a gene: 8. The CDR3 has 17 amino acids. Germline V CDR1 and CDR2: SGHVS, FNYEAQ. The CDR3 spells CASSYGTSGASSYEQYF. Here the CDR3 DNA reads TGTGCCAGCAGTTATGGGACTAGCGGGGCGAGCTCCTACGAGCAGTACTTC.

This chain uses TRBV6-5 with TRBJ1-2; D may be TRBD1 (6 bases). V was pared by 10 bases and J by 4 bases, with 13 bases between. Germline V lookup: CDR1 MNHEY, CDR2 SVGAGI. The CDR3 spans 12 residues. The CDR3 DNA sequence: TGTGCCACCTCGGAGGGGGGCTATGGCTACACCTTC. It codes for CATSEGGYGYTF.

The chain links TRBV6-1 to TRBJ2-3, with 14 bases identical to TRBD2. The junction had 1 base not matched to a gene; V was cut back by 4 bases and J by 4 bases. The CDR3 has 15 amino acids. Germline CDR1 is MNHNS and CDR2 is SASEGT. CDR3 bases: TGTGCCAGCAGTGGACTAGCGGGGGGGCCAGATACGCAGTATTTT. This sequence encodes CASSGLAGGPDTQYF.

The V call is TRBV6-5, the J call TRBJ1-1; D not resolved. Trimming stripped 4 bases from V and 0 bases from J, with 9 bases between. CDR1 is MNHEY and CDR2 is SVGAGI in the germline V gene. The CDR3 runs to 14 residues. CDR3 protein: CASSSDLMNTEAFF. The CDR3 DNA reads TGTGCCAGCAGTTCCGATCTAATGAACACTGAAGCTTTCTTT.

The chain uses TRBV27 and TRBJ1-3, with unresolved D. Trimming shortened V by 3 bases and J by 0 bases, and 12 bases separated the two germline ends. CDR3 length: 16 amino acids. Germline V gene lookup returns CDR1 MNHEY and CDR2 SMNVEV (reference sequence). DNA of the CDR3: TGTGCCAGCAGTTTCTCTAGCAGTCTCTCTGGAAACACCATATATTTT. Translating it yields CASSFSSSLSGNTIYF.

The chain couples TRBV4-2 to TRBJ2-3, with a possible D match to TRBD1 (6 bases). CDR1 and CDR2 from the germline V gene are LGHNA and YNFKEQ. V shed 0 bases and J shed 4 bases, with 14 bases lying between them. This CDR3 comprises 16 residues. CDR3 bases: TGTGCCAGCAGCCAAGATTACTCAGGGGCCGCAGATACGCAGTATTTT. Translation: CASSQDYSGAADTQYF.

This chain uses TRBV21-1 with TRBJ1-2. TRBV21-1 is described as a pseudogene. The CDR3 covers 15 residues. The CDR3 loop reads CASSKRCGERYGYTF. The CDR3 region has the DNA TGTGCCAGCAGCAAACGTTGTGGGGAGAGGTATGGCTACACCTTC.

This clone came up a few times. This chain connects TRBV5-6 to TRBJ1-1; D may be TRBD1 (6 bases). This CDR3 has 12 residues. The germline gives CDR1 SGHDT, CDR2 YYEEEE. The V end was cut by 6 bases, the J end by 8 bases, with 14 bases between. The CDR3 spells CASITVGAEAFF. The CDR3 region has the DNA TGTGCCAGCATCACGGTGGGGGCAGAAGCTTTCTTT.

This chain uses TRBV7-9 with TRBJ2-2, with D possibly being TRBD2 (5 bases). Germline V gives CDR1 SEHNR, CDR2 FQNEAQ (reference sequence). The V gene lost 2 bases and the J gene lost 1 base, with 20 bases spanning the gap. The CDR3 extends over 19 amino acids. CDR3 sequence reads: CASSLPKGSVELNTGELFF. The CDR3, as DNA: TGTGCCAGCAGCTTACCTAAAGGTAGCGTAGAGCTGAACACCGGGGAGCTGTTTTTT.

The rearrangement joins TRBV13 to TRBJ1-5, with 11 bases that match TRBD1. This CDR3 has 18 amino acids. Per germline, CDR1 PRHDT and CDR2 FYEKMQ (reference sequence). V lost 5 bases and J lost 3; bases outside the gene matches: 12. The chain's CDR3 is CASSPSGTGGYDNQPQHF. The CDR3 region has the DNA TGTGCCAGCAGCCCCAGTGGGACAGGGGGTTATGACAATCAGCCCCAGCATTTT.

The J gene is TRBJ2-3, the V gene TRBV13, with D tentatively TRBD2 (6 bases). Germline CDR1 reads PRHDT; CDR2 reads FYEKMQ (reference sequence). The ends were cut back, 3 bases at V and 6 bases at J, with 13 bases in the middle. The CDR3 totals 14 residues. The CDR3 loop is CASSFRDLSDTQYF. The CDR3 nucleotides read TGTGCCAGCAGCTTTCGGGACTTATCGGATACGCAGTATTTT.

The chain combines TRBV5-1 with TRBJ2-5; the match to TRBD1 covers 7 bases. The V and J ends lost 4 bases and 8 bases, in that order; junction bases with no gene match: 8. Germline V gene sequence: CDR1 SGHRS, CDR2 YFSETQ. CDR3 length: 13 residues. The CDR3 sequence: CASSPGQPITQYF. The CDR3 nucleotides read TGCGCCAGCAGCCCGGGACAGCCTATAACCCAGTACTTC.

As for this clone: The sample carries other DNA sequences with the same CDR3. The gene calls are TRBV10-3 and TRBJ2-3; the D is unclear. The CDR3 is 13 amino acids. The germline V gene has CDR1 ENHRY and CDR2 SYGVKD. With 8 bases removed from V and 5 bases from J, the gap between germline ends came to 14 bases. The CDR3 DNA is TGTGCCATCGGTGGGCCCCCGGGAGATACGCAGTATTTT. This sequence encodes CAIGGPPGDTQYF.

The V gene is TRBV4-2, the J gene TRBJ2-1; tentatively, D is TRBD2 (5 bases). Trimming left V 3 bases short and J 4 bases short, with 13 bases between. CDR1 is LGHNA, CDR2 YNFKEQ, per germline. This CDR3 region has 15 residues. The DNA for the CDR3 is TGTGCCAGCAGCCAGATCGTAGCGCCATACAATGAGCAGTTCTTC. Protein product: CASSQIVAPYNEQFF.

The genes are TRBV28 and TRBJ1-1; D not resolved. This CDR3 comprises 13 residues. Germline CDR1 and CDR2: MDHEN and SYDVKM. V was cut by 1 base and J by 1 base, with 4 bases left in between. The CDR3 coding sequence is TGTGCCAGCAGTTTATTGTGGAACACTGAAGCTTTCTTT. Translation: CASSLLWNTEAFF.

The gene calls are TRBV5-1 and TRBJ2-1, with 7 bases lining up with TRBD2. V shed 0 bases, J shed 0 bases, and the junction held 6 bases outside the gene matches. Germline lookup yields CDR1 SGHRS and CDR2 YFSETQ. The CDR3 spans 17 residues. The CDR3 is CASSLAGAGVSYNEQFF. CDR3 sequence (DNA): TGCGCCAGCAGCTTGGCCGGCGCGGGAGTCTCCTACAATGAGCAGTTCTTC.

The CDR3 region has the DNA TGTGCCATCAGTGATCACCAGGCCGGGACCGCTGAAGCTTTCTTT. Amino acids: CAISDHQAGTAEAFF. The chain carries TRBV10-3 and TRBJ1-1; D might be TRBD1 (5 bases). Germline assignment: CDR1 ENHRY and CDR2 SYGVKD. V gave up 3 bases and J gave up 6 bases, with 17 bases separating them. The CDR3 extends over 15 amino acids.

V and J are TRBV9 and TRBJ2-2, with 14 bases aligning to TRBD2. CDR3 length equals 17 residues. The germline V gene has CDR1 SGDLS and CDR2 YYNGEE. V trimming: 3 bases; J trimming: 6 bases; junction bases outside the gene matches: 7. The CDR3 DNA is TGTGCCAGCAGCGCCAACTCGGGACTAGCGGGAGCCGGGGAGCTGTTTTTT. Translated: CASSANSGLAGAGELFF.

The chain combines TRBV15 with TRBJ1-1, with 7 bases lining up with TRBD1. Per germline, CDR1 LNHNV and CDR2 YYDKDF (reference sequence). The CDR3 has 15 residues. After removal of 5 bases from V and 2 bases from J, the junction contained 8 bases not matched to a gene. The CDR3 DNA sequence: TGTGCCACCAGCCGATGGGGGACAGTAAACACTGAAGCTTTCTTT. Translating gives CATSRWGTVNTEAFF.

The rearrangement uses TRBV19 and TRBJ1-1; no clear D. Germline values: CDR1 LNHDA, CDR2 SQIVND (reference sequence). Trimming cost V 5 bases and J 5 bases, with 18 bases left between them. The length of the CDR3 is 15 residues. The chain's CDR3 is CASSFNSGLGTEAFF. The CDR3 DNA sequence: TGTGCCAGTAGTTTTAATTCGGGTCTCGGGACTGAAGCTTTCTTT.

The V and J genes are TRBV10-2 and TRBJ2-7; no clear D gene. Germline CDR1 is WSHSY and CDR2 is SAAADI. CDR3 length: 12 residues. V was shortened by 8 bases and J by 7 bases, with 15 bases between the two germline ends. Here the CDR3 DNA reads TGCGCCAGCGGTACTGTGCTCCTAGAGCAGTACTTC. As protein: CASGTVLLEQYF.